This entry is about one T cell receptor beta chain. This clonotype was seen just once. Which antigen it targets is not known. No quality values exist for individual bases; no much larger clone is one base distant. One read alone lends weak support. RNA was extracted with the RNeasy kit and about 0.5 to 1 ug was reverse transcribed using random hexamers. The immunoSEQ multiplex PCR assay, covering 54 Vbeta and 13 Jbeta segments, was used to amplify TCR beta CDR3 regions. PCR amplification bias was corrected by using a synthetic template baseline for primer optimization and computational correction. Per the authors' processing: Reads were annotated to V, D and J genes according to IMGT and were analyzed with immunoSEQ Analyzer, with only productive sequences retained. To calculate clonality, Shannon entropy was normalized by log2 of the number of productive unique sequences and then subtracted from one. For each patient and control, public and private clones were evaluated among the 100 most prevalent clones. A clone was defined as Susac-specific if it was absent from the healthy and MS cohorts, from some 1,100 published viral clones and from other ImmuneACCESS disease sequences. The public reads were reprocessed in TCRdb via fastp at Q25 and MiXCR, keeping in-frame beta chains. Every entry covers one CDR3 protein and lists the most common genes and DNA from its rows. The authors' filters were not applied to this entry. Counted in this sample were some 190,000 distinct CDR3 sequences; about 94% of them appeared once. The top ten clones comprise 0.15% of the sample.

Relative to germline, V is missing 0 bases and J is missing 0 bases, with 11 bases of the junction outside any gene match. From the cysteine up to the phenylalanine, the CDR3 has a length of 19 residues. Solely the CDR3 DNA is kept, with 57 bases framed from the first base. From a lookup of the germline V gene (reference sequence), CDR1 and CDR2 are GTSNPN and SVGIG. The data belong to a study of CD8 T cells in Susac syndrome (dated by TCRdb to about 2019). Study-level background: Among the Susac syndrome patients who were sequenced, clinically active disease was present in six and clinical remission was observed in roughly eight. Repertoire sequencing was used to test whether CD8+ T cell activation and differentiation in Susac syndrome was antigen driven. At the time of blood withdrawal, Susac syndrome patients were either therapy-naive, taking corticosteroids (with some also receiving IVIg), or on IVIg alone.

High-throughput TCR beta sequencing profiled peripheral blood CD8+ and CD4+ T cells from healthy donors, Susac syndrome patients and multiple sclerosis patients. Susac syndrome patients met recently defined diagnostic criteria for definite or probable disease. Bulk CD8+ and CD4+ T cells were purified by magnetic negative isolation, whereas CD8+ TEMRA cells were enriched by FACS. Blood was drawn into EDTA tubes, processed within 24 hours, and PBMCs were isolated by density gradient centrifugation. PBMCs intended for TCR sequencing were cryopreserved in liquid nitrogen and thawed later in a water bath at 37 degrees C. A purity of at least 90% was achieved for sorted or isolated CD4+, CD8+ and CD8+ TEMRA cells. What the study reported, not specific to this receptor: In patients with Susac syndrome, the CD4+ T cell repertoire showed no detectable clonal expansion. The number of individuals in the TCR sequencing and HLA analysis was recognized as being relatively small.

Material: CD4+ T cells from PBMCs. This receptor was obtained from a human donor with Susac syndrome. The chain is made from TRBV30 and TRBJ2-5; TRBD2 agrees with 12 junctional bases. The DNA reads TGTGCCTGGAGTGTCCTACTAGCGGGGGGACCTTATTACCAAGAGACCCAGTACTTC. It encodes CAWSVLLAGGPYYQETQYF. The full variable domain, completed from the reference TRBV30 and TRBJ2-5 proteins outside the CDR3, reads SQTIHQWPATLVQPVGSPLSLECTVEGTSNPNLYWYRQAAGRGLQLLFYSVGIGQISSEVPQNLSASRPQDRQFILSSKKLLLSDSGFYLCAWSVLLAGGPYYQETQYFGPGTRLLVL.